A selection of T cell receptor beta chains follows, all from one sample in a study of cytomegalovirus exposure and HLA in healthy donors. Measured with immunoSEQ multiplex PCR; TCRdb has only the in-frame clones, and not every one. The sample shows more than 85,000 clones, roughly 84% of them seen only once. Sequenced: PBMCs. Source of these receptors: a man aged 25-40 years in good health and CMV-seropositive. Both conserved end residues are part of each CDR3. Fields, in order: V gene, J gene, D gene, clone size, CDR3 DNA, CDR3 protein. The D gene is left open where the match is weak. Size values are once, few and many counts, or a class for expanded clones, and some rows have none.

V: TRBV11-2; J: TRBJ2-7; D: NA; size: NA; DNA: TGTGCCAGCAGCTTTGGGACAACCTACGAGCAGTACTTC; CDR3: CASSFGTTYEQYF
V: TRBV21-1; J: TRBJ1-1; D: NA; size: NA; DNA: TGTGCCAGCAGCAAAGAGGGGAGGCGGAGGTGGAACACTGAAGCTTTCTTT; CDR3: CASSKEGRRRWNTEAFF
V: TRBV7-8; J: TRBJ2-2; D: TRBD2; size: NA; DNA: TGTGCCAGCAGCCTCCGAGAAGCGGGGGGAACCGGGGAGCTGTTTTTT; CDR3: CASSLREAGGTGELFF
V: TRBV19; J: TRBJ2-1; D: NA; size: NA; DNA: TGTGCCAGTAGTTCCCGTGGTAGCCGACTCTCCTACAATGAGCAGTTCTTC; CDR3: CASSSRGSRLSYNEQFF
V: TRBV2; J: TRBJ2-7; D: NA; size: few; DNA: TGTGCCAGCAGCCCAGGAAAGGGGCGGGGAGGCGAGCAGTACTTC; CDR3: CASSPGKGRGGEQYF
V: TRBV4-2; J: TRBJ1-6; D: NA; size: NA; DNA: TGTGCCAGCAGCCAAAAAATCCCGGGGGAGAGCTCTTATAATTCACCCCTCCACTTT; CDR3: CASSQKIPGESSYNSPLHF
V: TRBV14; J: TRBJ1-2; D: TRBD1; size: few; DNA: TGTGCCAGCAGCCAAGTTGGGACAGATGGCTACACCTTC; CDR3: CASSQVGTDGYTF
V: TRBV12-5; J: TRBJ1-2; D: TRBD1; size: NA; DNA: TGTGCTAGTGGTTTGACAGGGGCTCCCTTCTATGGCTACACCTTC; CDR3: CASGLTGAPFYGYTF
V: TRBV11-2; J: TRBJ2-7; D: TRBD1; size: NA; DNA: TGTGCCAGCAGCTTAGTGGGACAGGGTCGCTACGAGCAGTACTTC; CDR3: CASSLVGQGRYEQYF
V: TRBV2; J: TRBJ2-5; D: TRBD1; size: NA; DNA: TGTGCCAGCAAGAGTGGGACAGGGATCGGGACCCAGTACTTC; CDR3: CASKSGTGIGTQYF
V: TRBV19; J: TRBJ1-4; D: NA; size: NA; DNA: TGTGCCAGTAGTATACCAGGGTTGGGTGAAAAACTGTTTTTT; CDR3: CASSIPGLGEKLFF
V: TRBV4-2; J: TRBJ2-1; D: TRBD2; size: NA; DNA: TGTGCCAGCAGCCAGGGAGTAGCGGGGGGGCCGGTGAATGAGCAGTTCTTC; CDR3: CASSQGVAGGPVNEQFF
V: TRBV28; J: TRBJ1-5; D: NA; size: NA; DNA: TGTGCCAGCAGTTCCGCTACAGGGTTTGGACAGCCCCAGCATTTT; CDR3: CASSSATGFGQPQHF
V: TRBV25-1; J: TRBJ2-1; D: TRBD2; size: once; DNA: TGTGCCAGCAGTCGCCTAGCGGGGGAAAATGAGCAGTTCTTC; CDR3: CASSRLAGENEQFF
V: TRBV4-1; J: TRBJ2-2; D: TRBD2; size: NA; DNA: TGCGCCAGCAGCCAAGGTCTAGCGGAGAACACCGGGGAGCTGTTTTTT; CDR3: CASSQGLAENTGELFF
V: TRBV15; J: TRBJ1-2; D: TRBD1; size: NA; DNA: TGTGCCACCAGCGGACAGGCCTATGGGGGCTACACCTTC; CDR3: CATSGQAYGGYTF
V: TRBV5-1; J: TRBJ2-3; D: NA; size: once; DNA: TGCGCCAGCAGCTTGCCCGTGTGGGGGGGGCAAGATACGCAGTATTTT; CDR3: CASSLPVWGGQDTQYF
V: TRBV19; J: TRBJ2-1; D: TRBD1; size: NA; DNA: TGTGCCAGTAGTGCAACAGGGGATGAGCAGTTCTTC; CDR3: CASSATGDEQFF
V: TRBV10-2; J: TRBJ1-3; D: NA; size: NA; DNA: TGCGCCAGCAGTGATGGGCACTTCTCTGGAAACACCATATATTTT; CDR3: CASSDGHFSGNTIYF
V: TRBV7-8; J: TRBJ2-7; D: TRBD1; size: NA; DNA: TGTGCCAGCAGCAGCCCGTCGGACAGGGTCGATCACGAGCAGTACTTC; CDR3: CASSSPSDRVDHEQYF
V: TRBV11-2; J: TRBJ2-7; D: NA; size: NA; DNA: TGTGCCAGCAGCCCGGACAGCTCCTACGAGCAGTACTTC; CDR3: CASSPDSSYEQYF
V: TRBV5-8; J: TRBJ2-7; D: TRBD1; size: NA; DNA: TGTGCCAGCAGCGTCGGGACAGGGTTCTCCGACGAGCAGTACTTC; CDR3: CASSVGTGFSDEQYF
V: TRBV4-1; J: TRBJ2-3; D: TRBD2; size: NA; DNA: TGCGCCAGCAGCCAAACCCGACTAGCGGGGGGCACAGATACGCAGTATTTT; CDR3: CASSQTRLAGGTDTQYF
V: TRBV19; J: TRBJ2-3; D: NA; size: NA; DNA: TGTGCCAGTAGGATCCAGGGGCGAACGACAGATACGCAGTATTTT; CDR3: CASRIQGRTTDTQYF
V: TRBV6-5; J: TRBJ2-7; D: TRBD1; size: NA; DNA: TGTGCCAGCAGTTTGACAGGGGACCTCTACGAGCAGTACTTC; CDR3: CASSLTGDLYEQYF
V: TRBV7-2; J: TRBJ1-6; D: NA; size: few; DNA: TGTGCCAGCAGCTTAATACCAGTGGAGAATTCACCCCTCCACTTT; CDR3: CASSLIPVENSPLHF
V: TRBV2; J: TRBJ1-4; D: NA; size: NA; DNA: TGTGCCAGCAGCCTATACGCCGAGAGAAATGAAAAACTGTTTTTT; CDR3: CASSLYAERNEKLFF
V: TRBV5-6; J: TRBJ1-2; D: TRBD1; size: NA; DNA: TGTGCCAGCAGCTTGCCAGGGGGCGATGGCTACACCTTC; CDR3: CASSLPGGDGYTF
V: TRBV4-1; J: TRBJ1-2; D: NA; size: NA; DNA: TGCGCCAGCAGCCCCGGGGTAGGGGGAACTAGTTGGTACACCTTC; CDR3: CASSPGVGGTSWYTF
V: TRBV6-1; J: TRBJ1-2; D: NA; size: NA; DNA: TGTGCCAGCAGTGTATTGGATCAATTGGACAATACTAACTATGGCTACACCTTC; CDR3: CASSVLDQLDNTNYGYTF
V: TRBV10-3; J: TRBJ2-2; D: NA; size: NA; DNA: TGTGCCATCATTCTGTCCGGGGAGCTGTTTTTT; CDR3: CAIILSGELFF
V: TRBV4-1; J: TRBJ2-7; D: TRBD1; size: NA; DNA: TGCGCCAGCAGCCAAGATCAGGGACAGGATTTCTACGAGCAGTACTTC; CDR3: CASSQDQGQDFYEQYF
V: TRBV6-5; J: TRBJ2-1; D: TRBD2; size: NA; DNA: TGTGCCAGCAGTTACTCCGGGACTAGCGGGAATGAGCAGTTCTTC; CDR3: CASSYSGTSGNEQFF
V: TRBV19; J: TRBJ2-2; D: TRBD1; size: NA; DNA: TGTGCCAGTAGTCCCCGGACAGGGCGTAACACCGGGGAGCTGTTTTTT; CDR3: CASSPRTGRNTGELFF
V: TRBV2; J: TRBJ1-2; D: TRBD1; size: NA; DNA: TGTGCCAGCAGTCTACCGGGACAGGGTTCCTATGGCTACACCTTC; CDR3: CASSLPGQGSYGYTF